These T cell receptor beta chains were read from a single sample in a study of T cell responses to AZD1222 COVID-19 vaccine. Method: immunoSEQ multiplex PCR; TCRdb's copy keeps in-frame clones and lacks some. Among approximately 260,000 clones listed, 93% were seen once. Sequences were derived from peripheral blood, sampled on day 0 of AZD1222 vaccination. The source of these receptors is an adult in good health. CDR3s include the opening cysteine and the closing phenylalanine or tryptophan. The D gene is left open where the match is weak. Not all rows give a size; the values are once, few, many and, for expanded clones, a class.

V gene: TRBV4-2; D gene: .; clone size: .; J gene: TRBJ1-3; CDR3 protein: CASSQERSGSGNTIYF; CDR3 DNA: TGTGCCAGCAGCCAAGAGAGGTCCGGATCTGGAAACACCATATATTTT
V gene: TRBV20-1; D gene: .; clone size: .; J gene: TRBJ1-5; CDR3 protein: CSASTGFNQPQHF; CDR3 DNA: TGCAGTGCTAGTACGGGATTCAATCAGCCCCAGCATTTT
V gene: TRBV3-1/TRBV3-2; D gene: .; clone size: once; J gene: TRBJ2-7; CDR3 protein: CASSQGAGSREQYF; CDR3 DNA: TGTGCCAGCAGCCAAGGGGCTGGCTCCCGCGAGCAGTACTTC
V gene: TRBV24-1; D gene: TRBD2; clone size: once; J gene: TRBJ2-5; CDR3 protein: CATSRGLAGDMETQYF; CDR3 DNA: TGTGCCACCAGCCGAGGGCTAGCGGGAGATATGGAGACCCAGTACTTC
V gene: TRBV19; D gene: .; clone size: once; J gene: TRBJ1-5; CDR3 protein: CASSSPNQPQHF; CDR3 DNA: TGTGCCAGTAGTAGTCCCAATCAGCCCCAGCATTTT
V gene: TRBV7-3; D gene: .; clone size: few; J gene: TRBJ1-6; CDR3 protein: CASSLKAGRTGSPLHF; CDR3 DNA: TGTGCCAGCAGCTTAAAGGCGGGACGGACGGGTTCACCCCTCCACTTT
V gene: TRBV11-2; D gene: .; clone size: .; J gene: TRBJ2-3; CDR3 protein: CASSGRRGSLPDTQYF; CDR3 DNA: TGTGCCAGCAGCGGCCGGAGGGGATCTCTCCCAGATACGCAGTATTTT
V gene: TRBV7-3; D gene: .; clone size: .; J gene: TRBJ1-1; CDR3 protein: CASSRGLNTEAFF; CDR3 DNA: TGTGCCAGCAGCCGAGGGCTGAACACTGAAGCTTTCTTT
V gene: TRBV5-6; D gene: .; clone size: .; J gene: TRBJ1-5; CDR3 protein: CASSYWETVLSNQPQHF; CDR3 DNA: TGTGCCAGCAGCTACTGGGAGACAGTTCTTAGCAATCAGCCCCAGCATTTT
V gene: TRBV5-1; D gene: .; clone size: .; J gene: TRBJ2-5; CDR3 protein: CASGVGESGETQYF; CDR3 DNA: TGCGCCAGCGGGGTGGGGGAGTCTGGAGAGACCCAGTACTTC
V gene: TRBV30; D gene: TRBD1; clone size: .; J gene: TRBJ2-7; CDR3 protein: CAWSPTGKDAAYF; CDR3 DNA: TGTGCCTGGAGTCCGACAGGGAAGGACGCTGCGTACTTC
V gene: TRBV18; D gene: .; clone size: .; J gene: TRBJ1-1; CDR3 protein: CASSPPRGITEAFF; CDR3 DNA: TGTGCCAGCTCACCACCGAGGGGTATCACTGAAGCTTTCTTT
V gene: TRBV10-3; D gene: .; clone size: .; J gene: TRBJ1-5; CDR3 protein: CAISPSSNQPQHF; CDR3 DNA: TGTGCCATCAGTCCCTCCTCCAATCAGCCCCAGCATTTT
V gene: TRBV2; D gene: TRBD2; clone size: .; J gene: TRBJ2-1; CDR3 protein: CASSELGTSGSNEQFF; CDR3 DNA: TGTGCCAGCAGTGAATTAGGGACTAGCGGGAGTAATGAGCAGTTCTTC
V gene: TRBV4-1; D gene: .; clone size: once; J gene: TRBJ2-1; CDR3 protein: CASSHGETPYNEQFF; CDR3 DNA: TGCGCCAGCAGCCATGGGGAGACCCCCTACAATGAGCAGTTCTTC
V gene: TRBV5-4; D gene: TRBD1; clone size: once; J gene: TRBJ1-1; CDR3 protein: CASRGQLNTEAFF; CDR3 DNA: TGTGCCAGCAGGGGACAGCTCAACACTGAAGCTTTCTTT
V gene: TRBV20-1; D gene: .; clone size: .; J gene: TRBJ1-1; CDR3 protein: CSAIGQRGAFF; CDR3 DNA: TGCAGTGCTATAGGACAGCGGGGGGCTTTCTTT
V gene: TRBV7-2; D gene: .; clone size: .; J gene: TRBJ1-5; CDR3 protein: CASSLRGISNQPQHF; CDR3 DNA: TGTGCCAGCAGCTTAAGGGGGATTAGCAATCAGCCCCAGCATTTT
V gene: TRBV9; D gene: .; clone size: .; J gene: TRBJ1-2; CDR3 protein: CASSGGAEHYGYTF; CDR3 DNA: TGTGCCAGCAGCGGAGGGGCAGAGCACTATGGCTACACCTTC
V gene: TRBV7-8; D gene: .; clone size: once; J gene: TRBJ2-2; CDR3 protein: CASITKPGRSGELFF; CDR3 DNA: TGTGCCAGCATTACGAAACCAGGGCGAAGCGGGGAGCTGTTTTTT
V gene: TRBV28; D gene: .; clone size: .; J gene: TRBJ2-7; CDR3 protein: CASSLLGYEQYF; CDR3 DNA: TGTGCCAGCAGTTTACTGGGGTACGAGCAGTACTTC
V gene: TRBV6-2/TRBV6-3; D gene: .; clone size: .; J gene: TRBJ2-3; CDR3 protein: CASSFRTDTQYF; CDR3 DNA: TGTGCCAGCAGTTTTAGGACAGATACGCAGTATTTT
V gene: TRBV5-4; D gene: TRBD2; clone size: .; J gene: TRBJ2-7; CDR3 protein: CASSGGLAGANYEQYF; CDR3 DNA: TGTGCCAGCAGCGGGGGACTAGCGGGAGCGAATTACGAGCAGTACTTC
V gene: TRBV28; D gene: .; clone size: .; J gene: TRBJ1-4; CDR3 protein: CASSLGRLEKLFF; CDR3 DNA: TGTGCCAGCAGTTTAGGCAGACTAGAAAAACTGTTTTTT
V gene: TRBV6-5; D gene: .; clone size: once; J gene: TRBJ2-7; CDR3 protein: CASSYSGQGPYEQYF; CDR3 DNA: TGTGCCAGCAGTTACTCGGGTCAGGGCCCCTACGAGCAGTACTTC
V gene: TRBV27; D gene: .; clone size: once; J gene: TRBJ1-6; CDR3 protein: CASSVRGPVYNSPLHF; CDR3 DNA: TGTGCCAGCAGTGTAAGGGGCCCCGTCTATAATTCACCCCTCCACTTT
V gene: TRBV10-2; D gene: TRBD2; clone size: once; J gene: TRBJ2-7; CDR3 protein: CASSELAGGPYEQYF; CDR3 DNA: TGCGCCAGCAGTGAACTAGCGGGGGGGCCCTACGAGCAGTACTTC
V gene: TRBV11-3; D gene: TRBD1; clone size: .; J gene: TRBJ1-6; CDR3 protein: CASSLDWTGSNSPLHF; CDR3 DNA: TGTGCCAGCAGCTTAGACTGGACAGGCAGTAATTCACCCCTCCACTTT